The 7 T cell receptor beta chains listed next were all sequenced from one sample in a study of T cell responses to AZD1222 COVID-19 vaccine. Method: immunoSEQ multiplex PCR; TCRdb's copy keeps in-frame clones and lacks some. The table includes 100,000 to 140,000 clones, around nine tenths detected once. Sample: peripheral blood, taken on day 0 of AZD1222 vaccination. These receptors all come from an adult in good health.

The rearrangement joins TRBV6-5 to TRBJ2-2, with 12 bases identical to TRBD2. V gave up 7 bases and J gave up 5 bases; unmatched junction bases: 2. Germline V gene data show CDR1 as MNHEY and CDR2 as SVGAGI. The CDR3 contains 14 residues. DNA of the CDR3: TGTGCCAGCACGCTAGCGGGGGGGACCGGGGAGCTGTTTTTT. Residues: CASTLAGGTGELFF.

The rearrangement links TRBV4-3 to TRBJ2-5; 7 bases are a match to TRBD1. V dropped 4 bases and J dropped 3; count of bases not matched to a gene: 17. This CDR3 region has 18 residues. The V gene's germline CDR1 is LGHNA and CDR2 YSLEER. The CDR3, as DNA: TGCGCCAGCAGCCCCGGGCCCCGACAGGGTAGGCGAAAAGAGACCCAGTACTTC. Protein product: CASSPGPRQGRRKETQYF.

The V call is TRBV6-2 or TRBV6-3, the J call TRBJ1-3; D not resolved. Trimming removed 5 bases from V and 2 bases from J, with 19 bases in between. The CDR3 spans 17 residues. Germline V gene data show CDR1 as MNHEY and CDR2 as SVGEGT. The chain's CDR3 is CASSVGGSGKAGNTIYF. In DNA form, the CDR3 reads TGTGCCAGCAGTGTCGGTGGTTCGGGGAAGGCTGGAAACACCATATATTTT.

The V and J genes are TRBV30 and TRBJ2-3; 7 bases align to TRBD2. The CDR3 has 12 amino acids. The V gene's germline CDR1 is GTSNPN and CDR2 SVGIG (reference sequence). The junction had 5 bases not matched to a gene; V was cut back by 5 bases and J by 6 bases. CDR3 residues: CAWSGGLDTQYF. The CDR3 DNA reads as TGTGCCTGGTCCGGGGGGTTGGATACGCAGTATTTT.

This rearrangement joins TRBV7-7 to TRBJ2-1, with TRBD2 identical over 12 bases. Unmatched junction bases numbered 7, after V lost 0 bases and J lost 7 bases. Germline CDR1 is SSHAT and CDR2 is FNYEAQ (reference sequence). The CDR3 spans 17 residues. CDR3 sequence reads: CASSLAPRTSGVNEQFF. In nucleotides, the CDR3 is TGTGCCAGCAGCTTAGCTCCCCGGACTAGCGGGGTAAATGAGCAGTTCTTC.

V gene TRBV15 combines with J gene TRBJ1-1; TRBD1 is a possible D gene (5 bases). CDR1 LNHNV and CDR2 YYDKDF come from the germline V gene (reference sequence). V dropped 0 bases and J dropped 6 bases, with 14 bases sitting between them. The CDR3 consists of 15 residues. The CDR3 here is CATSRDSWGVPEAFF. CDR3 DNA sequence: TGTGCCACCAGCAGAGACTCCTGGGGGGTACCTGAAGCTTTCTTT. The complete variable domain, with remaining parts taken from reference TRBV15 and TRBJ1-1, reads DAMVIQNPRYQVTQFGKPVTLSCSQTLNHNVMYWYQQKSSQAPKLLFHYYDKDFNNEADTPDNFQSRRPNTSFCFLDIRSPGLGDTAMYLCATSRDSWGVPEAFFGQGTRLTVV.

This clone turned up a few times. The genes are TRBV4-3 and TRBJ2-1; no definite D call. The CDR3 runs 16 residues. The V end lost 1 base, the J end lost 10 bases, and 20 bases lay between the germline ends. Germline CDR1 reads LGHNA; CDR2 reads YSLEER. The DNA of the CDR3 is TGCGCCAGCAGCCAAGCGGCAGGAGCCACTTTGGGGGAGCAGTTCTTC. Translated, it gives CASSQAAGATLGEQFF.